This entry is about one T cell receptor beta chain. The sample comes from a study of shared clonotypes between healthy human individuals. Repertoires were generated with immunoSEQ multiplex PCR, while TCRdb's copy carries only in-frame clones and drops some. The sample lists 550,000 to 700,000 clones; 60% to 75% were seen once. Germline lookup yields CDR1 LNHNV and CDR2 YYDKDF (reference sequence). Trimming pared 2 bases from V and 3 bases from J, leaving 11 bases between. The CDR3 loop spans 15 amino acids. The chain employs TRBV15 and TRBJ2-1, with a weak D call TRBD2 (6 bases). This TCR was recovered from a woman in her twenties or thirties in good health. Sequencing was carried out using memory CD4+ T cells sorted from blood. Documented subset: CD45RA-negative fraction. This CDR3 is CATSRSGGIYNEQFF. The CDR3 DNA sequence: TGTGCCACCAGCAGATCAGGAGGGATCTACAATGAGCAGTTCTTC.